A single sample gave rise to the 26 T cell receptor beta chains below, sequenced in a study of control samples from healthy donors and cancer patients. Libraries were prepared by immunoSEQ multiplex PCR; TCRdb keeps only in-frame clonotypes and omits some of them. The table includes about 71,000 clones, roughly nine tenths detected once. Sequenced sample: PBMCs. The receptors stem from a man aged 60 to 69 with lung cancer.

The chain uses TRBV21-1 and TRBJ1-1; the table's D call TRBD1 went unverified against the DNA. TRBV21-1 is reported as a pseudogene. The CDR3 sequence is 17 residues long. CDR3 bases: TGTGCCAGCAGCAAAGCGCTTGCAGGACAGCTGAACACTGAAGCTTTCTTT. Protein: CASSKALAGQLNTEAFF.

This rearrangement joins TRBV7-9 to TRBJ2-5; D not resolved. V was cut by 6 bases and J by 5 bases, with 10 bases left in between. The CDR3 runs to 12 residues. Germline loops: CDR1 SEHNR, CDR2 FQNEAQ (reference sequence). The CDR3 reads CASRLNEETQYF. Here the CDR3 DNA reads TGTGCCAGCAGATTAAATGAGGAGACCCAGTACTTC.

This rearrangement joins TRBV9 to TRBJ1-2; no reliable D call. Germline V gene lookup returns CDR1 SGDLS and CDR2 YYNGEE. The CDR3 covers 15 residues. V was cut by 3 bases and J by 5 bases, with 17 bases left in between. The CDR3 sequence: CASSGGVRLTYGYTF. The CDR3 DNA is TGTGCCAGCAGCGGGGGAGTCAGGTTAACTTATGGCTACACCTTC.

The rearrangement uses TRBV5-1 and TRBJ1-2; D may be TRBD1 (6 bases). V was clipped by 4 bases and J by 2 bases, with 12 bases between them. Germline CDR1 SGHRS, CDR2 YFSETQ. The CDR3 is 14 amino acids. CDR3 in amino acids: CASSPTGSNYGYTF. CDR3 nucleotides: TGCGCCAGCAGCCCGACAGGATCCAACTATGGCTACACCTTC.

The chain links TRBV5-5 to TRBJ1-4; D gene unclear. The V end was cut by 4 bases, the J end by 0 bases, with 10 bases between. Germline V gene lookup returns CDR1 SGHKS and CDR2 YYEKEE (reference sequence). CDR3 length: 15 amino acids. The chain's CDR3 is CASSGQFATNEKLFF. CDR3 DNA sequence: TGTGCCAGCAGCGGGCAGTTTGCAACTAATGAAAAACTGTTTTTT.

The gene calls are TRBV4-1 and TRBJ2-1, with 7 positions matching TRBD2. V was pared by 4 bases and J by 8 bases, with 8 bases of the junction left unmatched. This CDR3 has 14 amino acids. The germline gives CDR1 MGHRA, CDR2 YSYEKL. CDR3 loop: CASSLGSSGDEQFF. In DNA form, the CDR3 reads TGCGCCAGCAGCCTCGGGTCTAGCGGCGATGAGCAGTTCTTC.

This chain links TRBV2 with TRBJ2-5; unclear D gene. This CDR3 is 14 amino acids long. CDR1 is SNHLY and CDR2 is FYNNEI in the germline V gene. Trimming took off 1 base at V and 7 bases at J, with 13 bases between the two ends. CDR3 region: CASSEEQRRGTQYF. The CDR3, as DNA: TGTGCCAGCAGTGAAGAGCAGAGAAGAGGGACCCAGTACTTC.

The chain has TRBV30 and TRBJ2-3; 9 nucleotides match TRBD2. Trimming cost V 2 bases and J 6 bases; bases outside gene matches: 6. Looked up from germline, CDR1 is GTSNPN and CDR2 is SVGIG (reference sequence). This CDR3 is 14 amino acids long. The DNA of the CDR3 is TGTGCCTGGAGTAGGGGCGGGGGGGCTGATACGCAGTATTTT. Its protein is CAWSRGGGADTQYF.

A single count supports this clone. V is TRBV5-1 and J is TRBJ1-1; D is perhaps TRBD1 (6 bases). CDR3 length: 16 amino acids. The V end was cut by 2 bases, the J end by 1 base, with 15 bases between. Per germline, CDR1 SGHRS and CDR2 YFSETQ. In DNA, the CDR3 is TGCGCCAGCAGCTTTTTACAGGGCTCTAAGAACACTGAAGCTTTCTTT. It specifies CASSFLQGSKNTEAFF.

The V gene is TRBV5-1, the J gene TRBJ1-2, with TRBD1 identical over 7 bases. The germline CDR1 and CDR2 sequences are SGHRS and YFSETQ. The CDR3 is 17 amino acids. V lost 0 bases, J lost 3 bases, and 11 bases stayed unmatched. CDR3 loop: CASSLGTGGRWDYGYTF. CDR3 DNA sequence: TGCGCCAGCAGCTTGGGGACAGGCGGCCGGTGGGACTATGGCTACACCTTC.

The genes are TRBV5-1 and TRBJ1-1; no reliable D call. This CDR3 spans 16 amino acids. CDR1 and CDR2 from the germline V gene are SGHRS and YFSETQ. Trimming left V 4 bases short and J 2 bases short, with 18 bases between. CDR3 sequence: CASSAEGGRPNTEAFF. In DNA form, the CDR3 reads TGCGCCAGCAGCGCCGAAGGCGGCCGGCCCAACACTGAAGCTTTCTTT.

This chain links TRBV5-5 with TRBJ2-2, with TRBD2 as a possible D gene (5 bases). This CDR3 spans 14 amino acids. Germline-derived CDR1 and CDR2 are SGHKS and YYEKEE (reference sequence). The V and J ends lost 1 base and 9 bases respectively, with 13 bases between them. CDR3 protein: CASSLTSSIRELFF. In DNA form, the CDR3 reads TGTGCCAGCAGCTTGACCTCTAGCATCCGGGAGCTGTTTTTT.

This clone was detected only a few times. The CDR3 region has the DNA TGTGCCAGCAGCCCCCCAAGGGGTGAATCCGGGGAGCTGTTTTTT. This translates into CASSPPRGESGELFF. The V and J genes are TRBV3-1 (or the pseudogene TRBV3-2) and TRBJ2-2; TRBD1 is a possible D gene (5 bases). CDR1 and CDR2 (germline): LGHDT, YNNKEL (reference sequence). The CDR3 consists of 15 residues. V lost 4 bases to trimming and J lost 6 bases, with 15 bases between them.

The chain combines TRBV4-1 with TRBJ1-5; D call uncertain. There are 13 residues in the CDR3. CDR1 and CDR2 from the germline V gene are MGHRA and YSYEKL. The V gene lost 0 bases and the J gene lost 5 bases, with 5 bases spanning the gap. The CDR3 bases are TGCGCCAGCAGCCAAGACGGTTATCAGCCCCAGCATTTT. Encoded protein: CASSQDGYQPQHF.

J is TRBJ1-3 and V is TRBV19, with D unclear. Deletions cut 0 bases from V and 7 bases from J, with 13 bases between. The CDR3 loop spans 15 amino acids. Germline V gene lookup returns CDR1 LNHDA and CDR2 SQIVND (reference sequence). The CDR3 region has the DNA TGTGCCAGTAGTATAGAGGACGTCGATTGGAACACCATATATTTT. Amino acids: CASSIEDVDWNTIYF.

The chain has TRBV4-1 and TRBJ1-2; TRBD1 matches at 12 bases. Trimming at V came to 3 bases and at J to 7 bases, leaving 6 bases not matched to a gene. CDR3 length: 15 amino acids. Germline V gives CDR1 MGHRA, CDR2 YSYEKL. For the CDR3, the DNA is TGCGCCAGCAGCCATGACCGGGACAGGGGGCCTGGCTACACCTTC. This codes for CASSHDRDRGPGYTF.

V usage is TRBV21-1 and J usage is TRBJ2-7; TRBD2, the table's D call, lacks a check against the DNA. TRBV21-1 is a pseudogene. The CDR3 has 14 residues. The CDR3 nucleotides read TGTGCCGAGTGGATGAGGCCAACGAGGTACGAGCAGTACGTC. Residues: CAEWMRPTRYEQYV.

The count of this clone is one. This chain links TRBV5-1 with TRBJ2-7, with D possibly TRBD2 on 5 matching bases. Deletions cut 4 bases from V and 2 bases from J, with 13 bases between. Per the germline V gene, CDR1 is SGHRS and CDR2 is YFSETQ. CDR3 length: 14 amino acids. The CDR3 here is CASSNRGPTYEQYF. In nucleotides, the CDR3 is TGCGCCAGCAGCAATCGGGGTCCCACCTACGAGCAGTACTTC.

This clone was counted a few times. The chain has TRBV7-2 and TRBJ1-3; D remains unclear. CDR3 length equals 13 residues. CDR1 SGHTA and CDR2 FQGNSA come from the germline V gene. V was shortened by 4 bases and J by 2 bases, with 6 bases between the two germline ends. The CDR3 is CASSSSTGNTIYF. DNA for the CDR3: TGTGCCAGCAGCTCCTCAACTGGAAACACCATATATTTT.

The chain has TRBV6-6 and TRBJ1-6; TRBD1 matches at 7 bases. V dropped 0 bases and J dropped 7; count of bases not matched to a gene: 0. Looked up from germline, CDR1 is MNHNY and CDR2 is SVGAGI (reference sequence). The CDR3 sequence is 14 residues long. DNA for the CDR3: TGTGCCAGCAGTTACTCGACAGGGAATTCACCCCTCCACTTT. This translates into CASSYSTGNSPLHF.

The chain links TRBV9 to TRBJ2-7, with D possibly being TRBD1 (6 bases). Germline assignment: CDR1 SGDLS and CDR2 YYNGEE. The V and J ends lost 4 bases and 2 bases respectively, with 16 bases between them. CDR3 length equals 15 residues. The CDR3 nucleotides read TGTGCCAGCAGCACCCGAGGGGGAACCCCCTACGAGCAGTACTTC. Translated, it gives CASSTRGGTPYEQYF.

The chain couples TRBV7-8 to TRBJ2-1; 11 nucleotides align to TRBD2. The germline gives CDR1 SGHVS, CDR2 FQNEAQ. CDR3 length: 16 amino acids. J was trimmed by 7 bases and V by 5 bases; bases with no gene match: 10. CDR3 DNA: TGTGCCAGCAGCCTAAGGGATAGCGGGGGGGGTAATGAGCAGTTCTTC. It translates to CASSLRDSGGGNEQFF.

With regard to this clone: This sequence may be a read error, since a much larger clone differs from it by one base. Other DNA sequences in the same sample also yield this CDR3. The V gene is TRBV6-5, the J gene TRBJ1-4; maybe TRBD1 (6 bases). Trimming removed 5 bases at V and 8 bases at J, with 9 bases between. In germline, CDR1 is MNHEY, CDR2 SVGAGI. This CDR3 region has 12 residues. DNA of the CDR3: TGTGCCAGCAGTCCCCAGGGGGAAAAACTGTTTTTT. As protein: CASSPQGEKLFF.

The rearrangement links TRBV7-9 to TRBJ2-5, with D perhaps given as TRBD1 or TRBD2 (6 bases each). Per germline, CDR1 SEHNR and CDR2 FQNEAQ (reference sequence). Trimming took 4 bases from V and 2 from J, leaving 14 bases between them. The CDR3 loop spans 15 amino acids. Here the CDR3 reads CASSSGGFGQETQYF. For the CDR3, the DNA is TGTGCCAGCAGCTCCGGGGGCTTTGGACAAGAGACCCAGTACTTC.

The chain uses TRBV6-5 and TRBJ1-6, with 8 bases matching TRBD1. The CDR3 is made up of 15 amino acids. Unmatched junction bases numbered 4, after V lost 2 bases and J lost 7 bases. The V gene's germline CDR1 is MNHEY and CDR2 SVGAGI. CDR3 sequence (DNA): TGTGCCAGCAGTTACCGGGGGACAGGCAATTCACCCCTCCACTTT. This codes for CASSYRGTGNSPLHF.

The chain combines TRBV30 with TRBJ1-4; 8 nucleotides align to TRBD1. This CDR3 is 14 amino acids long. Losses at the gene ends were 2 bases for V and 7 bases for J; bases not matched to a gene: 6. Per germline, CDR1 GTSNPN and CDR2 SVGIG (reference sequence). CDR3 region: CAWSWTGLAEKLFF. DNA for the CDR3: TGTGCCTGGAGTTGGACAGGGTTGGCTGAAAAACTGTTTTTT.